This T cell receptor (beta chain) appears in the sequencing data of a study of T cell clones after liver transplantation. Trimming left V 2 bases short and J 4 bases short, with 14 bases between. The CDR3 extends over 15 amino acids. Per the germline V gene, CDR1 is SGHAT and CDR2 is FQDESV (reference sequence). This clone was seen only once. Only in-frame clones appear in the TCRdb table, and some are missing; sequencing was by immunoSEQ multiplex PCR. The sample holds about 25,000 clones; around two thirds are singletons and the top ten take around 2.9%. The J gene is TRBJ1-2, the V gene TRBV11-1; the D is unclear. The sequenced sample was CD4+ T cells from blood, obtained before liver transplant. The receptor's source is a human donor who received a liver transplant. CDR3 sequence reads: CASSLRSGSGYGYTF. The CDR3 DNA reads TGTGCCAGCAGCTTACGGTCGGGAAGCGGCTATGGCTACACCTTC.